This note documents a single TCR beta chain sequence. The sample comes from a study of blood T cell repertoires in COVID-19. Study details: PBMCs, B-cell-depleted T cells, or T cells provided the cDNA or gDNA that made up the material.

Clones were read by immunoSEQ multiplex PCR, and TCRdb kept only the in-frame ones, dropping some. The sample comprises 130,000 or so clones, about 87% of which are singletons, and roughly 2.5% rests with the top ten. The CDR3 contains 14 residues. Trimming left V 2 bases short and J 2 bases short, with 10 bases between. Germline CDR1 and CDR2: SGHRS and YFSETQ. This chain joins TRBV5-1 and TRBJ1-2; TRBD1 is a possible D gene (5 bases). Sequenced input: peripheral blood. The TCR was taken from a human donor with COVID-19, enrolled during active disease. The donor label of this sample is uncertain. CDR3 residues: CASSFDSINYGYTF. The CDR3 DNA follows: TGCGCCAGCAGCTTCGACAGTATCAACTATGGCTACACCTTC.